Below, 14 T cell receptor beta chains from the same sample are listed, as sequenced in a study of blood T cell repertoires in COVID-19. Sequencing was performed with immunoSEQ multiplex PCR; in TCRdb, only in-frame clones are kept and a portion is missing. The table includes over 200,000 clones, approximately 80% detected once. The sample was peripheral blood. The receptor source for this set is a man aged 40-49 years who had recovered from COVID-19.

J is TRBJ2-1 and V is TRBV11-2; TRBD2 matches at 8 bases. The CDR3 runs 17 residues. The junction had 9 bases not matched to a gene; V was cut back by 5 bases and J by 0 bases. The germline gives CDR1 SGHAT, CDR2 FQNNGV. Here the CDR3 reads CASSAPLAGNSYNEQFF. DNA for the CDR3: TGTGCCAGCAGCGCCCCTTTAGCGGGAAACTCCTACAATGAGCAGTTCTTC.

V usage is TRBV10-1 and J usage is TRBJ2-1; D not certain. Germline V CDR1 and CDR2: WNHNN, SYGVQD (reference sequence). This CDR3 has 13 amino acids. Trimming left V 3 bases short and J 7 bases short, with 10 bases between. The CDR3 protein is CASSDPPGNEQFF. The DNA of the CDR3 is TGCGCCAGCAGTGACCCCCCGGGTAATGAGCAGTTCTTC.

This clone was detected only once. CDR3 DNA: TGCGCCAGTTCGTCGACCGGGCAGGGTAGGGAAGCTTTCTTT. This gives the protein CASSSTGQGREAFF. V is TRBV5-1 and J is TRBJ1-1; possible D gene TRBD1, 5 bases. V lost 8 bases and J 8 bases, leaving 22 bases between the germline ends. Germline values: CDR1 SGHRS, CDR2 YFSETQ. CDR3 length: 14 amino acids. The complete variable domain, with remaining parts taken from reference TRBV5-1 and TRBJ1-1, reads KAGVTQTPRYLIKTRGQQVTLSCSPISGHRSVSWYQQTPGQGLQFLFEYFSETQRNKGNFPGRFSGRQFSNSRSEMNVSTLELGDSALYLCASSSTGQGREAFFGQGTRLTVV.

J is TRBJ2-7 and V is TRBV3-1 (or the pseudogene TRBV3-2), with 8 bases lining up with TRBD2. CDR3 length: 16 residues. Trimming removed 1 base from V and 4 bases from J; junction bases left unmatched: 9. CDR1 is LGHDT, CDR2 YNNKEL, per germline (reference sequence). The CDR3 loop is CASSQGAAAGAYEQYF. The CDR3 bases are TGTGCCAGCAGCCAAGGTGCAGCAGCGGGAGCGTACGAGCAGTACTTC.

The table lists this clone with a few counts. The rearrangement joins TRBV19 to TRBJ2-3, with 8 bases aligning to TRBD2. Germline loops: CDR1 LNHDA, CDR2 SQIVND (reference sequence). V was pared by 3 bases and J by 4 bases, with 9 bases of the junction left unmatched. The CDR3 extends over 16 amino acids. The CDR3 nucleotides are TGTGCCAGTAGTATTCTCAGCGGGAGTCCTGCAGATACGCAGTATTTT. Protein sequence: CASSILSGSPADTQYF.

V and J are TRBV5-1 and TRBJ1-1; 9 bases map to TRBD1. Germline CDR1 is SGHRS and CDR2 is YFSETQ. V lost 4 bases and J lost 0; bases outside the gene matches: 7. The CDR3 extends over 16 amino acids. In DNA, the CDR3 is TGCGCCAGCAGCGTTACAGGGGGCCAAATGAACACTGAAGCTTTCTTT. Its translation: CASSVTGGQMNTEAFF.

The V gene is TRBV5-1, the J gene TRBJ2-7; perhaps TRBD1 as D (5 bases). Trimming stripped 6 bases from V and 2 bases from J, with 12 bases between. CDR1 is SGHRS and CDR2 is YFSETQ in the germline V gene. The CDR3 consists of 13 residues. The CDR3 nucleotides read TGCGCCAGCACGGACACTGACCCCTACGAGCAGTACTTC. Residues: CASTDTDPYEQYF.

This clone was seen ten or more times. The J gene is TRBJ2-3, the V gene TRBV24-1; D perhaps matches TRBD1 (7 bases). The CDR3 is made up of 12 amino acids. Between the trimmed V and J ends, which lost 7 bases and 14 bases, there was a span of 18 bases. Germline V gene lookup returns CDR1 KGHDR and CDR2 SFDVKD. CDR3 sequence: CATSRGAREWYF. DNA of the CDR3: TGTGCCACCAGCAGGGGGGCGAGAGAATGGTATTTT.

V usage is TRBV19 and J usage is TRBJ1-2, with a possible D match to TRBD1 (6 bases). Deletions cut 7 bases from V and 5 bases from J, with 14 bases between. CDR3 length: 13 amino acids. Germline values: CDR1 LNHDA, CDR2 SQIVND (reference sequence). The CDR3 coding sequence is TGTGCCAGTATTCAACAGGGTTCGTATGGCTACACCTTC. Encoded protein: CASIQQGSYGYTF.

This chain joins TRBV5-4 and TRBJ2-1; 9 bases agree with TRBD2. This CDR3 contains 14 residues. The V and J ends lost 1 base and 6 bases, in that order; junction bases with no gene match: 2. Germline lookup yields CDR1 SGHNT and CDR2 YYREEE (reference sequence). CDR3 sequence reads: CASSLLAGFNEQFF. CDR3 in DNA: TGTGCCAGCAGCTTGCTAGCGGGGTTCAATGAGCAGTTCTTC.

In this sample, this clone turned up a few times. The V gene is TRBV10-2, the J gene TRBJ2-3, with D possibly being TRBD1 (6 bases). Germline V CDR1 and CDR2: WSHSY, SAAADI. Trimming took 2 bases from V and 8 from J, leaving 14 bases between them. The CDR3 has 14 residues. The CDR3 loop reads CASSEGGPGATQYF. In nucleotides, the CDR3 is TGCGCCAGCAGTGAGGGGGGCCCCGGGGCTACGCAGTATTTT.

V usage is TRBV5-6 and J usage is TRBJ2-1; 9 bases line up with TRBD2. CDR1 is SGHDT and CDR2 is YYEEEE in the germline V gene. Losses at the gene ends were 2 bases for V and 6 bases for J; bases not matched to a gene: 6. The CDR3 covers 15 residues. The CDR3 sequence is CASSFPAGGLNEQFF. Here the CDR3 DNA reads TGTGCCAGCAGCTTCCCAGCGGGAGGCCTCAATGAGCAGTTCTTC.

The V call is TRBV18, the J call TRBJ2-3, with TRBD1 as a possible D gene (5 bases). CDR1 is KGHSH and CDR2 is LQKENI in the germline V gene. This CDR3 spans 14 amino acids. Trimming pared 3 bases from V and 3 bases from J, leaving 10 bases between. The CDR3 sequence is CASSPSTATDTQYF. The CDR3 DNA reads TGTGCCAGCTCACCGTCGACAGCAACAGATACGCAGTATTTT.

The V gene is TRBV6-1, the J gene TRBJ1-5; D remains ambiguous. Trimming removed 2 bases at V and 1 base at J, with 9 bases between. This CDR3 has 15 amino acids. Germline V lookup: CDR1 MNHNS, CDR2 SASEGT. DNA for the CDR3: TGTGCCAGCAGTGAACGGGGTGGGAGCAATCAGCCCCAGCATTTT. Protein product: CASSERGGSNQPQHF.